Sequencing of this TCR beta chain was carried out in a study of T cell repertoires in cytomegalovirus infection. General study points: HLA-C-restricted CMV-specific TCR beta clonotypes prevailed in the ex vivo response.

TCRdb passed the reads through MiXCR, listing each CDR3 protein once. Of roughly 280,000 distinct CDR3 sequences listed, over 8% are singletons. This clonotype was detected many times. Its antigen is not identified. J was trimmed by 2 bases and V by 6 bases; bases with no gene match: 11. This CDR3 is built from 17 residues. The chain links TRBV12-3 or TRBV12-4 to TRBJ1-4; 8 nucleotides match TRBD1. Sequences were obtained from PBMCs. The source is a human donor in good health (CMV status not recorded). Some clones in this sample may be carry-over from other donors' samples. The CDR3 region is CASRYGQGWRTNEKLFF. The CDR3 DNA sequence: TGTGCCAGCAGATATGGACAGGGATGGAGGACTAATGAAAAACTGTTTTTT.